This T cell receptor (beta chain) was sequenced for a study of blood T cell repertoires in COVID-19. Across the study: T cells, B-cell-depleted T cells, or PBMCs supplied cDNA or gDNA.

This table comes from immunoSEQ multiplex PCR, and its TCRdb copy is limited to in-frame clones, with some not included. The table has over 150,000 clones, over 75% seen once. The Seattle patients, enrolled during active infection, were followed longitudinally. The CDR3 has 13 residues. V was cut by 2 bases and J by 1 base, with 6 bases left in between. Germline V gives CDR1 SGHRS, CDR2 YFSETQ. This clone was seen just once. Within the sample, other DNA sequences also encode this same CDR3. The specimen was peripheral blood. The clonotype was recovered from a man at least 80 years old with COVID-19, enrolled during active disease. V and J are TRBV5-1 and TRBJ1-1; D might be TRBD1 (5 bases). CDR3 residues: CASSLRGNTEAFF. As DNA, the CDR3 is TGCGCCAGCAGCTTAAGGGGGAACACTGAAGCTTTCTTT.